This TCR beta chain was sequenced in a study of cytomegalovirus exposure and HLA in healthy donors (dated by TCRdb to about 2017). Broadly, across the study: In an earlier analysis of around 540 of the donors, 276 Gb of sequence data and 95 million to 130 million unique TCR beta sequences from about 179 million T cells were reported. An early release that covered some 640 HLA-typed donors contained approximately 300 gigabases of sequencing data and roughly 84 million unique TCR sequences. The genetic ancestry cluster associated with self-reported Caucasian donors included over 65% of the roughly 400 genotyped donors. The study aimed to test whether signatures of past pathogen exposure could be identified by cataloging public T cell receptors. The T cell repertoires of 550 to 850 subjects were profiled by immunosequencing and related to cytomegalovirus serostatus. Besides the first cohort of 666 subjects, a separate validation cohort made up of over a hundred different subjects was used. To predict cytomegalovirus infection status, the study combined high-throughput TCR immunosequencing, statistical association of individual TCRs with disease status, and machine learning. To study patterns of TCR occurrence, a later analysis re-analyzed previously published TCR beta repertoires from 700 or so donors and added high-resolution HLA genotyping. Rather than using new phenotypic data, the later analysis identified candidate immune exposures from TCR beta sequences and from how often those sequences occurred across donors. An earlier analysis of 450 to 750 of the donors used high-throughput TCR beta sequencing to judge whether each TCR beta V gene segment behaved as functional or pseudogenic. Donor age, sex, ethnicity and CMV serostatus were compiled together with the repertoire data. In a later genetic analysis, genome-wide SNP genotypes for 398 of the 666 donors were used, and that subset was treated as a discovery cohort. Every discovery cohort repertoire had been produced on one sequencing platform. Class I and class II HLA loci were covered by the typing at four-digit resolution. The number of donors typed differed by locus, with roughly 629-640 for A, B, C, DRB1 and DQB1, around 500 for DQA1, 606 for DPA1, and about 450 for DPB1. Roughly five DR-DQ haplotypes were treated as single units for association and clustering because of strong linkage in the cohort. Among some 410 genotyped donors of the cohort, an average of approximately 240,000 unique TCR beta nucleotide sequences was sequenced per donor, of which 15% to 20% were non-productive.

Comment on this clone: Its antigen is not yet known. Per-base qualities were not stored, and no clone one base away is much larger.

What the authors observed across the whole study: In an earlier analysis of a few hundred of the donors, most TCR beta V segments were observed in productive rearrangements about 87% or about 30% of the time, broadly matching IMGT annotations. According to the authors, the approach could potentially be generalized to other disease states and immunological phenotypes. In a later analysis, HLA-associated TCR beta chains showed more clonal expansion and lower generation probabilities than non-associated chains that were equally common. The study listed 164 TCR beta chains as associated with cytomegalovirus. According to a later analysis, TCR association rates differed among HLA loci, with DRB1 alleles showing the most associated TCRs and HLA-C alleles showing the fewest. Linkage disequilibrium might explain the correlated functional status among segregating V segments, but an unknown experimental factor could not be ruled out. The presence/absence analyses assumed that sequencing depth was roughly uniform across donors, and that assumption may not be true. Specific HLA alleles were associated with about 17,000 TCR beta sequences at a false discovery rate of 0.05 in a later analysis. Most TCR sequences were observed very rarely across donors, whereas some public TCRs were present in many individuals. A further reported finding was that TCR beta sequences accurately predicted the HLA-A and HLA-B alleles for most subjects in the first cohort. A later analysis reported that several top co-occurrence clusters appeared linked to parvovirus B19, influenza, CMV and Epstein-Barr virus. The classifier was reported to diagnose cytomegalovirus status with high specificity and sensitivity in both the original cohort and the validation cohort. Because HLA typing was missing for some donors at each locus, association tests included only the typed subset. According to a later genetic analysis, donors in an Asian-associated ancestry cluster had fewer N-insertions in productive TCRs than the roughly 700-donor mean. A cluster of highly shared sequence variants was judged likely to represent a technical artifact of the sequencing pipeline. In vitro tests confirmed that three of the cytomegalovirus-associated TCR beta chains recognize cytomegalovirus antigens. CMV serostatus was the only immune exposure information available for the cohort. A later genetic analysis associated a missense DCLRE1C variant with V-gene and J-gene trimming of TCR beta chains, and an independent cohort replicated the association. Most CMV-associated TCR beta chains appeared to be HLA-restricted in a later analysis, and the HLA associations seemed to be driven largely by CMV exposure. Only TCR beta chains were sequenced in this cohort, and the absence of alpha or paired-chain data limited detectable features. When HLA alleles, especially DR and DQ, strongly co-occurred, TCR associations were difficult to assign to individual alleles. The earlier analysis of 587 of the donors excluded seventeen rarely observed V segments, including chromosome 9 orphons, because counts were too low.

The cohort comprised hundreds of healthy bone marrow donors. At the time of sampling, every cohort member was nominally healthy, though immune exposures that went unrecorded were likely present. The donor was CMV seronegative and was included in the group of a few hundred seronegative cohort members. A peripheral blood sample was collected from each donor, and TCR beta sequencing was performed on peripheral blood mononuclear cells. The Qiagen DNeasy Blood Extraction Kit was used to extract genomic DNA from the blood cell samples. Library generation was performed with the immunoSEQ multiplex PCR assay. The multiplex PCR relied on a mix of 60 forward primers for TCR Vbeta segments and 13 reverse primers for TCR Jbeta segments. Amplification of the CDR3 region of rearranged TCR beta genes was performed with a multiplex PCR assay on genomic DNA. On the Illumina HiSeq System, the amplified TCR beta libraries were sequenced as 87-base-pair reads. Per the source publication's procedure: A later analysis counted some 80 million unique TCR beta chains across the 666 repertoires, and 10 million to 11 million of these chains were shared by at least two donors. A nearest-neighbor algorithm error-corrected the raw reads and collapsed the reads into unique sequences, merging closely related sequences to remove PCR and sequencing errors. To assign V, D and J gene segments, CDR3 sequences were aligned to IMGT reference sequences. For a sequence to be retained, a match of at least six nucleotides to both a V gene segment and a J gene segment was required. Rearrangements were classified as productive when the CDR3 lacked stop codons and remained in frame with V and J, and all other rearrangements were classified as non-productive. Following IMGT convention, CDR3 was defined as the stretch from the second conserved V-encoded cysteine to the conserved J-encoded phenylalanine. Sequences without an unambiguous match to a single V gene segment were excluded from the earlier analysis of 450 to 650 of the donors. An earlier analysis of some 500 of the donors classified V segments as functional when productive rearrangements were above 56.7% and as segregating when the standard deviation between donors was above 5%. A statistical classification framework was developed to diagnose cytomegalovirus status using the catalog of TCR beta chain sequences. A later analysis assigned V and J genes by comparing TCR nucleotide sequences with IMGT/GENE-DB human TR gene sequences. In a later analysis, CDR3 sequences and most-parsimonious VDJ recombination scenarios were assigned using the TCRdist pipeline. A later analysis defined each TCR beta chain by its CDR3 amino acid sequence plus V-gene family, and excluded reads lacking a unique V-gene family. As a way to deal with suspected cross-contamination and a sequencing artifact, a later analysis dropped hundreds of nucleotide sequences that were highly shared and had low generation probability. In a later analysis, a clonal expansion index for each public chain was calculated from normalized within-repertoire ranks of inferred template counts. In a later analysis, generation probabilities were computed using a VDJ recombination model fitted to out-of-frame rearrangements, and the results were checked against IGoR. In a later analysis, hypergeometric tests were used to score TCR-TCR, TCR-HLA and TCR-CMV co-occurrence, with a repertoire-size bias correction applied to TCR pairs. To estimate false discovery rates, a later analysis permuted the HLA or CMV assignments 20 times. In a later analysis, co-occurring TCRs were grouped with DBSCAN, and TCRdist sequence similarity was added when clustering was performed within HLA-allele-positive subsets. Repertoires with fewer than 30,000 or more than 120,000 public chains were left out of co-occurrence clustering, as were five repertoires with anomalous nucleotide sharing. TCRdb stores this immuneACCESS table with in-frame sequences only. Part of the clones is absent; in the studies checked, under half of the shortfall reflects unresolved V genes, and no reason is known for the rest. The V and J calls and clone size were taken over from that table, and D and trimming were inferred from the DNA. The table for this sample lists 150,000 or so clones; roughly 84% of them were counted only once. Of the sample, roughly 2.3% is held by the ten largest clones.

The material sequenced was PBMCs. This TCR came from a woman younger than 30 in good health and CMV-seronegative.

CDR3 sequence: CATSSLAGGFQETQYF. The nucleotide sequence is given as TGTGCCACCAGCAGCTTAGCGGGAGGTTTCCAAGAGACCCAGTACTTC. The chain is made from TRBV15 and TRBJ2-5; 10 bases in the middle match TRBD2. Unmatched junction bases come to 5, with V trimmed by 3 bases and J by 1 base. The germline V gene (reference sequence) specifies LNHNV as CDR1 and YYDKDF as CDR2. The CDR3 runs 16 residues from the cysteine to the phenylalanine. The only DNA kept is the CDR3, 48 bases in frame from the first base.